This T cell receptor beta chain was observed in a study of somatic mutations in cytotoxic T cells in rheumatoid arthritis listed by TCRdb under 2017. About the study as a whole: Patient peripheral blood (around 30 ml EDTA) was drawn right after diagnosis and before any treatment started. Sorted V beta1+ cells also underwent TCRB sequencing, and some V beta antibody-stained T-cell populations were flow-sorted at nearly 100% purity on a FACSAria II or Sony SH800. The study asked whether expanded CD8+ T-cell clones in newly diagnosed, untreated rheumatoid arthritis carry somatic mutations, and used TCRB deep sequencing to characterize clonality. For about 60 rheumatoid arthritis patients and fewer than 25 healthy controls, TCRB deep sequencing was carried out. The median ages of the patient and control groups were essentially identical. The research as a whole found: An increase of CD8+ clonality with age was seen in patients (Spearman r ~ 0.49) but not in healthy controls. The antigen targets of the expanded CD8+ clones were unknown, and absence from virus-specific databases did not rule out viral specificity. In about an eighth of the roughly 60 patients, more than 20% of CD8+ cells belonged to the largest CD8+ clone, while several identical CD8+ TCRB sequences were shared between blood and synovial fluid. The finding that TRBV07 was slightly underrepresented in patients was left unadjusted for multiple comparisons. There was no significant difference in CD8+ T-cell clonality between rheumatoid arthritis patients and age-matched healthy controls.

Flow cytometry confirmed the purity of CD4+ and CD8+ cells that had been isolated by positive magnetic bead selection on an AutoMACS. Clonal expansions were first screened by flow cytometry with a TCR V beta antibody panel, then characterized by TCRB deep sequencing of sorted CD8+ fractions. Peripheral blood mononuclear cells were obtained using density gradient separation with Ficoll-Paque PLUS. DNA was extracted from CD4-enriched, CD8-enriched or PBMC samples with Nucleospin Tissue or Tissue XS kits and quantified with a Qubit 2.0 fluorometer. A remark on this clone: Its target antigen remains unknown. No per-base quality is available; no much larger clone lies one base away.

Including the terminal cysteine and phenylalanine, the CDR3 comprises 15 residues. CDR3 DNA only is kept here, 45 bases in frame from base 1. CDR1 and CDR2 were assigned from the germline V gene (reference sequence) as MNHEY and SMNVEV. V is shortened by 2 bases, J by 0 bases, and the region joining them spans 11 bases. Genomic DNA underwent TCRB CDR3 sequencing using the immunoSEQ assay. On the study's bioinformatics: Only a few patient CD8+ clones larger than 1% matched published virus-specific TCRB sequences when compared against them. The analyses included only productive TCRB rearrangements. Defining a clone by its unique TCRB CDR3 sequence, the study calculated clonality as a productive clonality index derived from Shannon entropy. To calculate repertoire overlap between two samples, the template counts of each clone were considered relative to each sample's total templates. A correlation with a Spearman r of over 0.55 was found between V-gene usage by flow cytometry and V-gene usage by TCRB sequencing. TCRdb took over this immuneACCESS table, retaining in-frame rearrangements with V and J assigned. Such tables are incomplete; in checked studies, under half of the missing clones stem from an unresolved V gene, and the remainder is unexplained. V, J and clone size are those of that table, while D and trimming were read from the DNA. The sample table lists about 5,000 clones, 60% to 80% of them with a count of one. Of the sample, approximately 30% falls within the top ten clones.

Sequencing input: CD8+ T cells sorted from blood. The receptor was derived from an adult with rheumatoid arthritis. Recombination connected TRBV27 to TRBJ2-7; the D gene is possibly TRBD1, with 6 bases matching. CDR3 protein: CASSLARGSSYEQYF. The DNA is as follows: TGTGCCAGCAGTTTAGCCAGGGGAAGCTCCTACGAGCAGTACTTC.